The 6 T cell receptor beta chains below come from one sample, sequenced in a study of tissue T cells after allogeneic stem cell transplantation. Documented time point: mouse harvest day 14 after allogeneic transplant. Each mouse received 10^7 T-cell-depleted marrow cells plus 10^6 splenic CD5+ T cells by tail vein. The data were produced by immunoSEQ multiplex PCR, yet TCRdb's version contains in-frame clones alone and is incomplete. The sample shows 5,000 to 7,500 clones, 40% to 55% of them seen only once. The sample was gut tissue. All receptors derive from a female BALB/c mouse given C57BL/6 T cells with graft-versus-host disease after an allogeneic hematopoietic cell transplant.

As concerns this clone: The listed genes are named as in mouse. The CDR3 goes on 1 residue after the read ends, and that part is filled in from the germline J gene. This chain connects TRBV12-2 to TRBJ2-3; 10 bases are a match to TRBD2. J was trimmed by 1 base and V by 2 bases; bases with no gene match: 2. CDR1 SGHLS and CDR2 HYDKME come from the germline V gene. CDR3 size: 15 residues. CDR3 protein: CASSPDWGGAETLYF. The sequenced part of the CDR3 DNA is TGTGCCAGCTCTCCCGACTGGGGGGGTGCAGAAACGCTGTAT.

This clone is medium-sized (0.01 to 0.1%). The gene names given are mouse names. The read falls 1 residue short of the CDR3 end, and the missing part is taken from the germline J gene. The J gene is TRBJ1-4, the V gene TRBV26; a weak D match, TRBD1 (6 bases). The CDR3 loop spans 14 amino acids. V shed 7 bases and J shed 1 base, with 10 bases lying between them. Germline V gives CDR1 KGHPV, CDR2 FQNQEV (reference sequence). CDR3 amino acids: CASIRDNSNERLFF. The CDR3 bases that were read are TGTGCCAGCATCCGGGACAATTCCAACGAAAGATTATTT.

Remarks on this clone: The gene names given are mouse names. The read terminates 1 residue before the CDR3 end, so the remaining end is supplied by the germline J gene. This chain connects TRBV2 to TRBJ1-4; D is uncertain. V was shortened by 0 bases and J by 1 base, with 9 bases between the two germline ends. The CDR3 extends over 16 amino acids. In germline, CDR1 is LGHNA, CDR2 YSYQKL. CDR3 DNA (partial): TGTGCCAGCAGCCAAGAAAGCCAGACTTCCAACGAAAGATTATTT. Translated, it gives CASSQESQTSNERLF. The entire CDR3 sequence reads CASSQESQTSNERLFF.

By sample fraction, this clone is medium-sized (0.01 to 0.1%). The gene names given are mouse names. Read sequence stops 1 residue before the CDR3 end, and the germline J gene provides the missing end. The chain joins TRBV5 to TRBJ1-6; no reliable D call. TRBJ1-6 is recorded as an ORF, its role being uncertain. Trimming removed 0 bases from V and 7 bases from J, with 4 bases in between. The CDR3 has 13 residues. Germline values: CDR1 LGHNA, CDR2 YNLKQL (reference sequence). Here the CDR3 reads CASSQDANSPLYF. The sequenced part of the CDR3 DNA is TGTGCCAGCAGCCAAGATGCCAATTCGCCCCTCTAC.

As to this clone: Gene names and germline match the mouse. The covered CDR3 bases are TGTGCCAGCAGTGGACAAGCAAACTCCGACTACACC. Translating it yields CASSGQANSDYT. The CDR3 in full is CASSGQANSDYTF. The chain recombines TRBV26 with TRBJ1-2; D might be TRBD1 (5 bases). The CDR3 goes on 1 residue after the read ends, and that part is filled in from the germline J gene. This CDR3 contains 13 residues. Germline V gene sequence: CDR1 KGHPV, CDR2 FQNQEV (reference sequence). Trimming removed 5 bases at V and 0 bases at J, with 7 bases between.

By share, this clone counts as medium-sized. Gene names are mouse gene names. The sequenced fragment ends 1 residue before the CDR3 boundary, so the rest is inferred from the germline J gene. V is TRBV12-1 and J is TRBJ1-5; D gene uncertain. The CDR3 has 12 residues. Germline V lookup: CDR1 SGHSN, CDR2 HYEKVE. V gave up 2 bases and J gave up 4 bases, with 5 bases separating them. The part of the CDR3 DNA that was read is TGTGCCAGCTCTCCGACAAACCAGGCTCCGCTT. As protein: CASSPTNQAPL. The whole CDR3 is CASSPTNQAPLF.